The rows below give T cell receptor beta chains drawn from one sample of a study of breast tumors, draining lymph nodes, adjacent tissues. TCRdb reanalysed the multiplex PCR reads using MiXCR and keeps one entry per CDR3 protein. The sample lists tens of thousands of distinct CDR3 sequences; under 55% were seen once. Sequenced material: breast tumor tissue. Every receptor here comes from a female donor with breast cancer. Some clones in this sample may be carry-over from other donors' samples. Each CDR3 is given with its conserved first and last residue. The D gene is left open where the match is weak. Some rows mark clone size as missing; the rest say once, few, many or name a class of expanded clone.

D: TRBD1
J: TRBJ2-7
size: many
V: TRBV3-1
CDR3: CASSQGWSGGIYEQYF
DNA: TGTGCCAGCAGCCAAGGATGGTCAGGGGGCATCTACGAGCAGTACTTC

D: TRBD1
J: TRBJ1-5
size: -
V: TRBV4-1
CDR3: CASSTGETQPQHF
DNA: TGCGCCAGCAGTACAGGGGAGACTCAGCCCCAGCATTTT

D: -
J: TRBJ1-1
size: few
V: TRBV6-1
CDR3: CASSQFKENTEAFF
DNA: TGTGCCAGCAGTCAATTTAAGGAGAACACTGAAGCTTTCTTT

D: -
J: TRBJ1-5
size: -
V: TRBV19
CDR3: CASSIDRTQPQHF
DNA: TGTGCCAGTAGTATAGATCGGACTCAGCCCCAGCATTTT

D: -
J: TRBJ1-5
size: many
V: TRBV5-6
CDR3: CASSLGAGPQPQHF
DNA: TGTGCCAGCAGCTTGGGGGCAGGGCCTCAGCCCCAGCATTTT

D: -
J: TRBJ2-3
size: many
V: TRBV6-2/TRBV6-3
CDR3: CASSDLGIVTDTQYF
DNA: TGTGCCAGCAGTGACCTCGGGATAGTCACAGATACGCAGTATTTT

D: -
J: TRBJ2-5
size: many
V: TRBV7-9
CDR3: CASSLKGLQETQYF
DNA: TGTGCCAGCAGCTTAAAGGGCCTTCAAGAGACCCAGTACTTC

D: TRBD2
J: TRBJ2-5
size: medium-sized
V: TRBV11-3
CDR3: CASSLGASGKETQYF
DNA: TGTGCCAGCAGCTTAGGGGCTAGCGGGAAGGAGACCCAGTACTTC

D: -
J: TRBJ1-1
size: -
V: TRBV5-1
CDR3: CASSVDMNTEAFF
DNA: TGCGCCAGCAGCGTTGATATGAACACTGAAGCTTTCTTT

D: TRBD1
J: TRBJ1-6
size: many
V: TRBV6-1
CDR3: CASSLDRGHSPLHF
DNA: TGTGCCAGCAGCTTGGACAGGGGGCATTCACCCCTCCACTTT

D: TRBD2
J: TRBJ2-3
size: once
V: TRBV6-6
CDR3: CASSYSGLAENTQYF
DNA: TGTGCCAGCAGTTACTCGGGACTAGCGGAAAATACGCAGTATTTT

D: TRBD2
J: TRBJ2-2
size: many
V: TRBV30
CDR3: CAWSVTSGLYTGELFF
DNA: TGTGCCTGGAGTGTAACTAGCGGGCTATATACCGGGGAGCTGTTTTTT

D: TRBD1
J: TRBJ2-2
size: -
V: TRBV7-2
CDR3: CASSFLQGTGELFF
DNA: TGTGCCAGCAGCTTCCTACAGGGGACCGGGGAGCTGTTTTTT

D: TRBD1
J: TRBJ2-7
size: -
V: TRBV5-1
CDR3: CASSLRGDRVREQYF
DNA: TGCGCCAGCAGCCTTAGAGGGGACAGGGTCCGGGAGCAGTACTTC

D: -
J: TRBJ1-1
size: -
V: TRBV7-6
CDR3: CASSFTEAFF
DNA: TGTGCCAGCAGCTTCACTGAAGCTTTCTTT

D: TRBD2
J: TRBJ2-7
size: many
V: TRBV7-2
CDR3: CASSLASLAGAQEQYF
DNA: TGTGCCAGCAGCTTAGCATCCCTAGCGGGAGCCCAGGAGCAGTACTTC

D: -
J: TRBJ2-3
size: many
V: TRBV20-1
CDR3: CSARDYRGGTPTDTQYF
DNA: TGCAGTGCTAGAGATTACAGGGGAGGTACACCTACAGATACGCAGTATTTT

D: -
J: TRBJ2-7
size: -
V: TRBV5-1
CDR3: CASSLANHEHHF
DNA: TGCGCCAGCAGCTTGGCTAACCACGAGCACCACTTC

D: TRBD1
J: TRBJ1-6
size: -
V: TRBV6-1
CDR3: CASSFKQGTSPLHF
DNA: TGTGCCAGCAGTTTCAAACAGGGGACTTCACCCCTCCACTTT

D: -
J: TRBJ2-1
size: many
V: TRBV12-3/TRBV12-4
CDR3: CASRGMGGEQFF
DNA: TGTGCCAGCAGGGGGATGGGGGGTGAGCAGTTCTTC

D: -
J: TRBJ2-6
size: -
V: TRBV9
CDR3: CASSVGGAGANVLTF
DNA: TGTGCCAGCAGCGTAGGGGGCGCCGGGGCCAACGTCCTGACTTTC

D: -
J: TRBJ1-5
size: -
V: TRBV12-3/TRBV12-4
CDR3: CASSSTGTQFGAQHF
DNA: TGTGCCAGCAGTTCAACCGGGACTCAATTTGGGGCCCAGCATTTT

D: -
J: TRBJ2-2
size: many
V: TRBV10-3
CDR3: CAISEEVAGELFF
DNA: TGTGCCATCAGTGAGGAGGTTGCCGGGGAGCTGTTTTTT

D: -
J: TRBJ2-1
size: -
V: TRBV7-8
CDR3: CASRNGMFSSYDEQSF
DNA: TGTGCCAGCAGAAACGGGATGTTCAGCTCCTACGATGAGCAGTCCTTC

D: -
J: TRBJ2-7
size: many
V: TRBV20-1
CDR3: CSARGGSGASYEQYF
DNA: TGCAGTGCTAGAGGGGGGAGTGGGGCGAGCTACGAGCAGTACTTC

D: -
J: TRBJ2-1
size: -
V: TRBV7-3
CDR3: CASSYNEQFF
DNA: TGTGCCAGCTCCTACAATGAGCAGTTCTTC

D: TRBD2
J: TRBJ2-5
size: -
V: TRBV7-3
CDR3: CASSTTSGDGGTQYF
DNA: TGTGCCAGCAGCACGACTAGCGGGGACGGAGGGACCCAGTACTTC

D: TRBD2
J: TRBJ2-7
size: many
V: TRBV7-2
CDR3: CASSLGSGRTPYEQYF
DNA: TGTGCCAGCAGCTTGGGTAGCGGGAGGACCCCCTACGAGCAGTACTTC

D: TRBD1
J: TRBJ1-1
size: once
V: TRBV7-2
CDR3: CASSYDRGTEAFF
DNA: TGTGCCAGCAGCTACGACAGGGGCACTGAAGCTTTCTTT

D: -
J: TRBJ2-7
size: -
V: TRBV7-6
CDR3: CASSFSGRYEQYF
DNA: TGTGCCAGCAGCTTCTCCGGACGCTACGAGCAGTACTTC

D: TRBD2
J: TRBJ2-7
size: many
V: TRBV20-1
CDR3: CSARDLAGDLYEQYF
DNA: TGCAGTGCTAGAGACCTAGCGGGAGATCTATACGAGCAGTACTTC

D: -
J: TRBJ2-7
size: large
V: TRBV6-4
CDR3: CARRGFTYEQYF
DNA: TGTGCCAGACGCGGGTTCACCTACGAGCAGTACTTC

D: TRBD2
J: TRBJ2-7
size: many
V: TRBV7-3
CDR3: CASSLRAPGLAGGEQYF
DNA: TGTGCCAGCAGCCTTAGAGCACCGGGACTAGCGGGAGGTGAGCAGTACTTC

D: -
J: TRBJ2-7
size: many
V: TRBV12-3/TRBV12-4
CDR3: CASSLVVSREQYF
DNA: TGTGCCAGCAGTTTAGTAGTATCCCGCGAGCAGTACTTC

D: TRBD1
J: TRBJ1-1
size: few
V: TRBV24-1
CDR3: CATSGLRGQVTEAFF
DNA: TGTGCCACCAGTGGCCTAAGGGGGCAGGTGACTGAAGCTTTCTTT

D: TRBD2
J: TRBJ2-4
size: many
V: TRBV6-5
CDR3: CASSRTSGNIQYF
DNA: TGTGCCAGCAGTCGAACTAGCGGGAACATTCAGTACTTC

D: -
J: TRBJ2-2
size: -
V: TRBV5-4
CDR3: CASSLNRGANTGELFF
DNA: TGTGCCAGCAGCTTGAATCGAGGGGCGAACACCGGGGAGCTGTTTTTT

D: TRBD2
J: TRBJ2-1
size: -
V: TRBV5-1
CDR3: CASSRALAGDGQFF
DNA: TGCGCCAGCAGTCGCGCACTAGCGGGAGATGGGCAGTTCTTC

D: -
J: TRBJ2-1
size: many
V: TRBV5-6
CDR3: CASYRWGLANEQFF
DNA: TGTGCCAGCTACCGATGGGGATTGGCTAATGAGCAGTTCTTC

D: -
J: TRBJ2-3
size: -
V: TRBV20-1
CDR3: CSALGGDTQYF
DNA: TGCAGTGCATTAGGGGGGGATACGCAGTATTTT

D: -
J: TRBJ2-7
size: many
V: TRBV4-2
CDR3: CASSQGRQVGGYEQYF
DNA: TGTGCCAGCAGCCAAGGACGGCAGGTAGGGGGCTACGAGCAGTACTTC

D: TRBD1
J: TRBJ1-2
size: many
V: TRBV12-3/TRBV12-4
CDR3: CASSATGDSHYGYTF
DNA: TGTGCCAGCAGTGCCACAGGGGACTCCCACTATGGCTACACCTTC